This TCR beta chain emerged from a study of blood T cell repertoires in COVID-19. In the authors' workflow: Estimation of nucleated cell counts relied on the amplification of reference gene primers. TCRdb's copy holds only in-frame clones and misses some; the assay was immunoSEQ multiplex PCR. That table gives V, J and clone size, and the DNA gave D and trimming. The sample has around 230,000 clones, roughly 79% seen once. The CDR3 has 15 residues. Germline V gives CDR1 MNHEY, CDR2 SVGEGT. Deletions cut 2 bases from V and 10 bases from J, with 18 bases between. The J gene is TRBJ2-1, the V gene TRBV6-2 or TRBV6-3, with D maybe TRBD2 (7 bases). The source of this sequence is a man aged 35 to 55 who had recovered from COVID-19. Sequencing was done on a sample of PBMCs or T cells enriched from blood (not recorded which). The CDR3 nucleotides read TGTGCCAGCAGTTACCCGGTGAGGGGGGGACGAGAGCAGTTCTTC. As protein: CASSYPVRGGREQFF.